The 26 T cell receptor beta chains reported below all come from one sample, sequenced in a study of Graves' ophthalmopathy and Graves' hyperthyroidism. The TCR beta CDR3 regions underwent amplification from RNA transcripts. HTBI primers were used in a first-round RT-PCR, which preceded a second-round multiplex PCR. In TCRdb, the multiplex PCR reads were re-called with MiXCR into one record per CDR3 protein. The sample records over a million distinct CDR3 sequences, roughly two fifths being singletons. Sample: peripheral blood or thyroid tissue (not recorded which). The receptor source for this set is an adult man with Graves' hyperthyroidism.

This clonotype was recorded at least ten times. The chain carries TRBV12-3 or TRBV12-4 and TRBJ1-2; the D gene is possibly TRBD1 (5 bases). V was shortened by 0 bases and J by 7 bases, with 12 bases between the two germline ends. The CDR3 is made up of 14 amino acids. The CDR3 DNA is TGTGCCAGCAGTTTAGCTGAGGGGTTTGGTGGCTACACCTTC. Amino acids: CASSLAEGFGGYTF.

This sequence joins TRBV19 and TRBJ1-6; the D gene is possibly TRBD1 (6 bases). The germline V and J ends were trimmed by 5 bases and 10 bases, with 12 bases remaining between them. This CDR3 comprises 13 residues. Germline assignment: CDR1 LNHDA and CDR2 SQIVND (reference sequence). The CDR3 loop is CASSFRGQSPLHF. The CDR3 DNA reads as TGTGCCAGTAGTTTCAGGGGCCAATCACCCCTCCACTTT.

The rearrangement uses TRBV18 and TRBJ2-7; D gene unclear. Germline assignment: CDR1 KGHSH and CDR2 LQKENI. This CDR3 spans 14 amino acids. V shed 3 bases and J shed 2 bases, with 11 bases lying between them. The CDR3 here is CASSPPRAPYEQYF. The CDR3 nucleotides are TGTGCCAGCTCACCTCCCCGGGCTCCCTACGAGCAGTACTTC.

This clonotype came up many times. This sequence joins TRBV7-8 and TRBJ2-5; 9 nucleotides align to TRBD2. V dropped 3 bases and J dropped 4; count of bases not matched to a gene: 12. This CDR3 has 17 residues. Per the germline V gene, CDR1 is SGHVS and CDR2 is FQNEAQ. Here the CDR3 DNA reads TGTGCCAGCAGCTTGGTGGATTTAGCGGGAGTTGGAGAGACCCAGTACTTC. The encoded protein is CASSLVDLAGVGETQYF. The entire variable domain, with the rest obtained from reference TRBV7-8 and TRBJ2-5, is as follows: GAGVSQSPRYKVAKRGQDVALRCDPISGHVSLFWYQQALGQGPEFLTYFQNEAQLDKSGLPSDRFFAERPEGSVSTLKIQRTQQEDSAVYLCASSLVDLAGVGETQYFGPGTRLLVL.

This clonotype appeared many times. For the CDR3, the DNA is TGTGCCACCAGCAGAGATCAGTTAGATACGCAGTATTTT. It is translated as CATSRDQLDTQYF. V usage is TRBV15 and J usage is TRBJ2-3; D unclear. Germline CDR1 is LNHNV and CDR2 is YYDKDF (reference sequence). Trimming took 0 bases from V and 5 from J, leaving 6 bases between them. The CDR3 loop spans 13 amino acids.

This clonotype turned up a few times. The rearrangement uses TRBV3-1 and TRBJ1-2; possibly TRBD1 for D (6 bases). Trimming removed 3 bases from V and 2 bases from J, with 13 bases in between. CDR3 length: 15 amino acids. Looked up from germline, CDR1 is LGHDT and CDR2 is YNNKEL (reference sequence). This CDR3 is CASSQLGASNYGYTF. The CDR3 region has the DNA TGTGCCAGCAGCCAGTTGGGGGCTTCAAACTATGGCTACACCTTC.

The table lists this clonotype with a few counts. This rearrangement joins TRBV7-2 to TRBJ2-2; 8 bases map to TRBD2. Per germline, CDR1 SGHTA and CDR2 FQGNSA. The trim removed 4 bases at V and 1 base at J, leaving 11 bases unmatched. The CDR3 is 18 residues long. The CDR3 region is CASSWREVHWGNTGELFF. CDR3 DNA: TGTGCCAGCAGCTGGCGGGAGGTACATTGGGGGAACACCGGGGAGCTGTTTTTT.

This clonotype has more than one count but fewer than ten. The J gene is TRBJ1-2, the V gene TRBV5-5; 9 bases are shared with TRBD1. The CDR3 consists of 16 residues. Trimming cost V 4 bases and J 4 bases; bases outside gene matches: 11. Germline V CDR1 and CDR2: SGHKS, YYEKEE (reference sequence). The CDR3 DNA follows: TGTGCCAGCAGCATCTATCGGACAGGGGCGGTCTATGGCTACACCTTC. It is translated as CASSIYRTGAVYGYTF.

The rearrangement uses TRBV7-9 and TRBJ2-7; D uncertain. The CDR3 spans 16 residues. Germline lookup yields CDR1 SEHNR and CDR2 FQNEAQ (reference sequence). Trimming pared 4 bases from V and 6 bases from J, leaving 22 bases between. CDR3 nucleotide sequence: TGTGCCAGCAGCTCCAATATTCCCAGGACGGTTCCCGAGCAGTACTTC. Translation: CASSSNIPRTVPEQYF.

The V gene is TRBV29-1, the J gene TRBJ1-5, with D unresolved. Trimming shortened V by 4 bases and J by 3 bases, and 10 bases separated the two germline ends. CDR3 length: 13 residues. Germline CDR1 reads SQVTM; CDR2 reads ANQGSEA. The CDR3 loop reads CSVGKSPNQPQHF. CDR3 nucleotide sequence: TGCAGCGTTGGAAAGAGCCCCAATCAGCCCCAGCATTTT.

This clonotype was detected ten times or more. The chain joins TRBV4-3 to TRBJ1-1; a possible D gene is TRBD1 (5 bases). There are 15 residues in the CDR3. Germline V lookup: CDR1 LGHNA, CDR2 YSLEER. Trimming stripped 0 bases from V and 5 bases from J, with 13 bases between. CDR3 DNA: TGCGCCAGCAGCCAAGACGAGGCAGGGAGGACTGAAGCTTTCTTT. This gives the protein CASSQDEAGRTEAFF.

J is TRBJ1-2 and V is TRBV10-3; 10 bases are shared with TRBD1. The CDR3 has 12 amino acids. Germline V gene data show CDR1 as ENHRY and CDR2 as SYGVKD. Unmatched junction bases numbered 1, after V lost 9 bases and J lost 3 bases. The CDR3 DNA reads TGTGCCATGACAGGGGGCGACTATGGCTACACCTTC. It translates to CAMTGGDYGYTF.

The rearrangement links TRBV9 to TRBJ2-7, with 9 bases identical to TRBD1. Germline lookup yields CDR1 SGDLS and CDR2 YYNGEE. Trimming at V came to 3 bases and at J to 1 base, leaving 11 bases not matched to a gene. The CDR3 runs to 17 residues. CDR3 sequence: CASSAESGTGLSYEQYF. The CDR3 nucleotides read TGTGCCAGCAGCGCCGAATCCGGGACAGGGTTGTCCTACGAGCAGTACTTC.

This clonotype has at least ten counts. At one end the junction does not follow the germline gene, possibly because of a read error. The rearrangement links TRBV9 to TRBJ1-5; possible D gene TRBD1, 6 bases. The CDR3 consists of 15 residues. Per germline, CDR1 SGDLS and CDR2 YYNGEE. The CDR3 bases are TGTGCCAGTAGCGTCGGGCAGGGGAGAGGTCAGCCCCAGCATTTT. Translation gives CASSVGQGRGQPQHF.

The chain has TRBV7-8 and TRBJ2-5; the D gene is possibly TRBD1 (5 bases). The length of the CDR3 is 18 residues. Germline V gene sequence: CDR1 SGHVS, CDR2 FQNEAQ. Trimming stripped 6 bases from V and 3 bases from J, with 26 bases between. DNA for the CDR3: TGTGCCAGCAGTCAACAAGCCTCGGTCCTTTGGGGCGAAGAGACCCAGTACTTC. It encodes CASSQQASVLWGEETQYF.

This clonotype was detected once. The chain couples TRBV7-2 to TRBJ2-1, with TRBD1 matching 8 bases. Germline V gene sequence: CDR1 SGHTA, CDR2 FQGNSA. This CDR3 spans 14 amino acids. The J segment lost 6 bases and the V segment lost 5 bases, leaving 6 bases of the junction unmatched. In nucleotides, the CDR3 is TGTGCCAGCAGCCCGGGACAGGTGGCCAATGAGCAGTTCTTC. Residues: CASSPGQVANEQFF.

This clonotype was detected a few times. Since no conserved phenylalanine or tryptophan closes the CDR3, a read error is the likely cause. The chain has TRBV7-9 and TRBJ1-1; D is uncertain. The ends were cut back, 1 base at V and 2 bases at J, with 11 bases in the middle. This CDR3 contains 15 residues. In germline, CDR1 is SEHNR, CDR2 FQNEAQ (reference sequence). Here the CDR3 reads CASSLVAGDNTEAFL. The CDR3 coding sequence is TGTGCCAGCAGCTTAGTGGCGGGAGATAACACTGAAGCTTTCCTT.

The chain joins TRBV24-1 to TRBJ1-1; D is possibly TRBD1 (5 bases). Trimming removed 3 bases at V and 9 bases at J, with 16 bases between. Germline V gene sequence: CDR1 KGHDR, CDR2 SFDVKD. The CDR3 contains 14 residues. CDR3 sequence reads: CATSDTSGTDKAFF. In DNA form, the CDR3 reads TGTGCCACCAGTGATACGTCCGGGACTGACAAAGCTTTCTTT.

This clonotype occurred a few times. The chain couples TRBV19 to TRBJ1-5, with D possibly being TRBD1 (5 bases). This CDR3 has 15 residues. Germline-derived CDR1 and CDR2 are LNHDA and SQIVND (reference sequence). Trimming removed 2 bases from V and 4 bases from J, with 12 bases in between. The chain's CDR3 is CASSISQGLNQPQHF. In nucleotides, the CDR3 is TGTGCCAGTAGTATAAGTCAGGGATTAAATCAGCCCCAGCATTTT.

The V and J genes are TRBV6-1 and TRBJ2-2; 10 bases agree with TRBD2. This CDR3 is built from 13 residues. In germline, CDR1 is MNHNS, CDR2 SASEGT. With V trimmed by 8 bases and J by 11 bases, 8 bases remained unmatched. The CDR3 nucleotides are TGTGCCAGCTGGGGTCTAGCGGGAGACGAGCTGTTTTTT. Protein: CASWGLAGDELFF.

This clonotype was detected many times. CDR3 in amino acids: CSAGPGSREAFF. CDR3 coding DNA: TGCAGTGCCGGTCCGGGGTCCAGGGAAGCTTTCTTT. The chain combines TRBV20-1 with TRBJ1-1; D unresolved. The CDR3 is made up of 12 amino acids. The V end was cut by 6 bases, the J end by 8 bases, with 16 bases between. CDR1 is DFQATT and CDR2 is SNEGSKA in the germline V gene (reference sequence).

This clonotype was recorded many times. J is TRBJ2-7 and V is TRBV10-3; TRBD2 matches at 7 bases. Germline CDR1 is ENHRY and CDR2 is SYGVKD. This CDR3 comprises 12 residues. With 7 bases clipped from V and 7 bases from J, the junction kept 7 bases outside the gene matches. CDR3: CAITPGRDEQYF. The DNA of the CDR3 is TGTGCCATCACCCCGGGGAGGGATGAGCAGTACTTC.

This clonotype has only a few counts. The chain is built from TRBV6-5 and TRBJ1-5, with D unresolved. The germline V gene has CDR1 MNHEY and CDR2 SVGAGI. V was trimmed by 0 bases and J by 3 bases, leaving 9 bases between them. The CDR3 is 15 amino acids. DNA for the CDR3: TGTGCCAGCAGTTACTCGTCAGCCTACAATCAGCCCCAGCATTTT. This encodes CASSYSSAYNQPQHF.

The rearrangement links TRBV9 to TRBJ2-3; 9 nucleotides agree with TRBD2. The germline gives CDR1 SGDLS, CDR2 YYNGEE. The length of the CDR3 is 17 residues. The junction had 9 bases not matched to a gene; V was cut back by 1 base and J by 3 bases. This CDR3 is CASSVYAGGPPTDTQYF. As DNA, the CDR3 is TGTGCCAGCAGCGTATATGCGGGAGGGCCGCCTACAGATACGCAGTATTTT.

The DNA for the CDR3 is TGTGCCTGGAGTGTGTTTGGGGGGAGGCCGGATCAGCCCCAGCATTTT. Amino acids: CAWSVFGGRPDQPQHF. The rearrangement uses TRBV30 and TRBJ1-5, with D possibly matching TRBD1 (5 bases). The CDR3 contains 16 residues. CDR1 is GTSNPN and CDR2 is SVGIG in the germline V gene (reference sequence). Trimming pared 0 bases from V and 5 bases from J, leaving 17 bases between.

This clonotype was counted many times. CDR3 residues: CSASPSGPHSNQPQHF. The CDR3, as DNA: TGCAGTGCTAGTCCCTCGGGTCCGCACAGCAATCAGCCCCAGCATTTT. This chain joins TRBV20-1 and TRBJ1-5, with D unresolved. Germline loops: CDR1 DFQATT, CDR2 SNEGSKA (reference sequence). The CDR3 has 16 amino acids. Deletions cut 3 bases from V and 1 base from J, with 16 bases between.